Shown below are 32 T cell receptor beta chains from a single sample sequenced in a study of regulatory T cells in long-lasting Graves disease. According to the study, TCR beta libraries were built with iRepertoire HTBI primers and CDR3-region Arm-PCR. TCRdb processed the multiplex PCR reads anew with MiXCR; each CDR3 protein has one entry. The sample gives a few hundred thousand distinct CDR3 sequences, around 15% of which show up once; 20% is in the top ten. The time point was: newly diagnosed GD, antithyroid drugs for less than 3 months. RNA extracted from PBMCs served as the sequencing template. In addition, the sample was reused for a study of T cells in Graves' hyperthyroidism and ophthalmopathy.

The sample was peripheral blood mononuclear cells (PBMCs), taken at new diagnosis, from a patient treated with antithyroid drugs. These receptors were obtained from a woman under 30 with Graves disease.

Ten or more counts support this clonotype. DNA of the CDR3: TGTGCCAGCAGCCCTACTATAAGGGAGGGGGAGCTGTTTTTT. Encoded protein: CASSPTIREGELFF. The V call is TRBV9, the J call TRBJ2-2; weak D call: TRBD2 (5 bases). The CDR3 length is 14 residues. Germline V gene sequence: CDR1 SGDLS, CDR2 YYNGEE. V was clipped by 4 bases and J by 8 bases, with 15 bases between them.

This clonotype has a count of ten or more. The chain is built from TRBV28 and TRBJ1-1; tentatively, D is TRBD1 (5 bases). Deletions cut 3 bases from V and 4 bases from J, with 9 bases between. CDR1 and CDR2 from the germline V gene are MDHEN and SYDVKM. This CDR3 comprises 13 residues. CDR3 sequence: CASSLRTTTEAFF. Written as DNA, the CDR3 is TGTGCCAGCAGTTTGAGGACAACCACTGAAGCTTTCTTT.

This clonotype was detected only a few times. The V call is TRBV6-2 or TRBV6-3, the J call TRBJ2-7; 8 nucleotides agree with TRBD1. This CDR3 spans 19 amino acids. Germline CDR1 reads MNHEY; CDR2 reads SVGEGT. V was clipped by 0 bases and J by 4 bases; unmatched bases: 17. Written as DNA, the CDR3 is TGTGCCAGCAGTTACTCCTCCCCCCTCCCCTTTGGACAGGGATACGAGCAGTACTTC. Its protein is CASSYSSPLPFGQGYEQYF.

The chain joins TRBV6-1 to TRBJ1-2; 7 bases are shared with TRBD1. Germline CDR1 reads MNHNS; CDR2 reads SASEGT. V was pared by 6 bases and J by 5 bases, with 6 bases of the junction left unmatched. The CDR3 spans 13 residues. CDR3 DNA sequence: TGTGCCAGCAGCCTAACAGGGGTTTATGGCTACACCTTC. This encodes CASSLTGVYGYTF.

Ten or more counts support this clonotype. This chain links TRBV5-1 with TRBJ1-2, with 7 bases identical to TRBD1. The trim removed 0 bases at V and 4 bases at J, leaving 3 bases unmatched. CDR1 is SGHRS and CDR2 is YFSETQ in the germline V gene. The CDR3 loop spans 14 amino acids. Here the CDR3 DNA reads TGCGCCAGCAGCTTGGGGGACAGAGCCTATGGCTACACCTTC. Protein: CASSLGDRAYGYTF.

This clonotype came up many times. Here the CDR3 DNA reads TGTGCCAGCACCGAACCGGGACTAGGGGCCGGGGAGCTGTTTTTT. As protein: CASTEPGLGAGELFF. The chain combines TRBV6-1 with TRBJ2-2; 8 bases agree with TRBD2. Trimming at V came to 7 bases and at J to 6 bases, leaving 10 bases not matched to a gene. The CDR3 is 15 residues long. CDR1 and CDR2 (germline): MNHNS, SASEGT.

The chain joins TRBV28 to TRBJ1-1; D gene ambiguous. The V end was cut by 10 bases, the J end by 8 bases, with 17 bases between. The CDR3 sequence is 12 residues long. Germline V gene sequence: CDR1 MDHEN, CDR2 SYDVKM. The CDR3 DNA is TGTGCCACCGACCGGGGAACGAAAGAAGCTTTCTTT. Translation gives CATDRGTKEAFF.

This clonotype came up a few times. This chain connects TRBV4-1 to TRBJ2-2; D is perhaps TRBD1 (9 bases). Germline CDR1 is MGHRA and CDR2 is YSYEKL. V dropped 4 bases and J dropped 2 bases, with 23 bases sitting between them. This CDR3 is built from 19 residues. The CDR3 DNA sequence: TGCGCCAGCAGCCTCCGACAGGGGGGACTAGATTATAACACCGGGGAGCTGTTTTTT. It is translated as CASSLRQGGLDYNTGELFF.

This clonotype was recorded once. The chain has TRBV9 and TRBJ2-3; 9 bases fit TRBD2. This CDR3 region has 18 residues. V lost 0 bases to trimming and J lost 6 bases; unmatched junction nucleotides: 14. Germline CDR1 is SGDLS and CDR2 is YYNGEE. The CDR3 DNA sequence: TGTGCCAGCAGCGTAGCTGTTGGACTAGCGAGTGTAGCGGATACGCAGTATTTT. Protein product: CASSVAVGLASVADTQYF.

The chain uses TRBV27 and TRBJ1-2; D not certain. The V end lost 8 bases, the J end lost 5 bases, and 15 bases lay between the germline ends. In germline, CDR1 is MNHEY, CDR2 SMNVEV (reference sequence). This CDR3 has 13 amino acids. As DNA, the CDR3 is TGTGCCAGCCGAGGTGCGTTGGTGTATGGCTACACCTTC. This sequence encodes CASRGALVYGYTF.

The rearrangement links TRBV29-1 to TRBJ1-2; 7 bases fit TRBD1. CDR1 is SQVTM, CDR2 ANQGSEA, per germline. The V and J ends lost 8 bases and 4 bases, in that order; junction bases with no gene match: 16. This CDR3 comprises 15 residues. The CDR3 loop is CSTPPLTGPLYGYTF. Here the CDR3 DNA reads TGCAGCACCCCACCCCTGACAGGGCCTCTCTATGGCTACACCTTC.

The chain recombines TRBV6-2 or TRBV6-3 with TRBJ1-5; unclear D gene. Germline CDR1 MNHEY, CDR2 SVGEGT. Trimming left V 5 bases short and J 2 bases short, with 22 bases between. The CDR3 is made up of 18 amino acids. The CDR3 spells CASSNPGSWGLRNQPQHF. The CDR3 region has the DNA TGTGCCAGCAGTAACCCGGGGTCTTGGGGTCTTCGCAATCAGCCCCAGCATTTT.

This clonotype was seen many times. The chain carries TRBV2 and TRBJ1-1; TRBD1 matches 8 bases. Trimming cost V 4 bases and J 0 bases; bases outside gene matches: 1. CDR3 length: 14 residues. The germline V gene has CDR1 SNHLY and CDR2 FYNNEI. CDR3 loop: CASSVRGLNTEAFF. CDR3 DNA sequence: TGTGCCAGCAGTGTCAGGGGGCTGAACACTGAAGCTTTCTTT.

This clonotype was counted at least ten times. The chain uses TRBV12-3 or TRBV12-4 and TRBJ2-7; D gene unclear. V was trimmed by 3 bases and J by 8 bases, leaving 17 bases between them. There are 14 residues in the CDR3. CDR3 in amino acids: CASSFGHVAAKQYF. CDR3 DNA sequence: TGTGCCAGCAGTTTCGGGCACGTGGCGGCCAAGCAGTACTTC.

This clonotype was picked up a small number of times. This chain connects TRBV6-1 to TRBJ2-4, with D uncertain. Germline lookup yields CDR1 MNHNS and CDR2 SASEGT. The CDR3 loop spans 13 amino acids. V lost 5 bases and J 4 bases, leaving 9 bases between the germline ends. Written as DNA, the CDR3 is TGTGCCAGCAGTAATCCAGCGAAAAACATTCAGTACTTC. It is translated as CASSNPAKNIQYF.

This clonotype was seen repeatedly, ten times or more. The gene calls are TRBV28 and TRBJ1-1; D gene ambiguous. The CDR3 consists of 15 residues. V was pared by 6 bases and J by 1 base, with 15 bases between. Germline CDR1 reads MDHEN; CDR2 reads SYDVKM. CDR3 in amino acids: CASSLVGSPNTEAFF. The CDR3, as DNA: TGTGCCAGCAGCTTGGTGGGGAGCCCGAACACTGAAGCTTTCTTT.

This chain uses TRBV5-1 with TRBJ2-1; 16 bases map to TRBD2. CDR1 and CDR2 from the germline V gene are SGHRS and YFSETQ. Unmatched junction bases numbered 3, after V lost 2 bases and J lost 1 base. The CDR3 length is 18 residues. The CDR3 region has the DNA TGCGCCAGCAGCTTCGGGACTAGCGGGGGGGCGTCCTACAATGAGCAGTTCTTC. It yields the protein CASSFGTSGGASYNEQFF.

The chain recombines TRBV20-1 with TRBJ1-5; 8 bases align to TRBD1. The V gene end was trimmed by 6 bases and the J gene end by 3 bases; junction bases not matched to a gene: 4. Germline CDR1 is DFQATT and CDR2 is SNEGSKA (reference sequence). The CDR3 length is 13 residues. The CDR3 sequence: CSAQGAVNQPQHF. DNA of the CDR3: TGCAGTGCCCAGGGGGCAGTCAATCAGCCCCAGCATTTT.

This clonotype was detected a few times. This chain connects TRBV10-3 to TRBJ1-6; TRBD1 matches 7 bases. Germline CDR1 reads ENHRY; CDR2 reads SYGVKD. The CDR3 runs to 13 residues. V gave up 4 bases and J gave up 8 bases; unmatched junction bases: 2. The CDR3 spells CAISGGTDSPLHF. The CDR3 coding sequence is TGTGCCATCAGTGGCGGGACAGATTCACCCCTCCACTTT.

The table lists this clonotype with many counts. The chain links TRBV6-1 to TRBJ1-1; D is perhaps TRBD1 (5 bases). This CDR3 comprises 15 residues. The germline V gene encodes CDR1 MNHNS and CDR2 SASEGT. V was cut by 3 bases and J by 1 base, with 12 bases left in between. CDR3 sequence (DNA): TGTGCCAGCAGTGAGGCCGGACATACGAACACTGAAGCTTTCTTT. Its protein is CASSEAGHTNTEAFF.

This clonotype was observed many times. The chain links TRBV6-1 to TRBJ2-5; TRBD2 matches at 7 bases. CDR1 MNHNS and CDR2 SASEGT come from the germline V gene. The CDR3 is made up of 16 amino acids. Trimming took 8 bases from V and 0 from J; bases not matched to a gene: 12. CDR3 DNA: TGTGCCAGCTGGACGGGGGGTCCGATGTACCAAGAGACCCAGTACTTC. This sequence encodes CASWTGGPMYQETQYF.

This clonotype came up a few times. The chain recombines TRBV20-1 with TRBJ2-2; possible D gene TRBD1, 6 bases. Deletions cut 6 bases from V and 3 bases from J, with 17 bases between. The CDR3 length is 15 residues. Germline CDR1 is DFQATT and CDR2 is SNEGSKA (reference sequence). The CDR3 region is CSASPRDKDTGELFF. The CDR3 DNA reads as TGCAGTGCCTCACCCCGGGACAAAGACACCGGGGAGCTGTTTTTT.

This clonotype was observed at least ten times. V usage is TRBV12-5 and J usage is TRBJ2-3; D is perhaps TRBD2 (5 bases). CDR3 length: 14 residues. The V gene lost 2 bases and the J gene lost 6 bases, with 12 bases spanning the gap. Germline lookup yields CDR1 LGHNT and CDR2 FRNRAP. For the CDR3, the DNA is TGTGCTAGTGGTTTGTCCGGAGGCGCGGATACGCAGTATTTT. This codes for CASGLSGGADTQYF. The full variable domain, with the rest looked up from reference TRBV12-5 and TRBJ2-3, is DARVTQTPRHKVTEMGQEVTMRCQPILGHNTVFWYRQTMMQGLELLAYFRNRAPLDDSGMPKDRFSAEMPDATLATLKIQPSEPRDSAVYFCASGLSGGADTQYFGPGTRLTVL.

This clonotype showed up just a few times. This chain joins TRBV19 and TRBJ1-1, with 9 bases fitting TRBD1. Germline CDR1 LNHDA, CDR2 SQIVND (reference sequence). Trimming cost V 5 bases and J 4 bases; bases outside gene matches: 8. The CDR3 contains 15 residues. The CDR3 protein is CASSHRGRPVTEAFF. The CDR3 DNA is TGTGCCAGTAGTCACAGGGGGCGGCCCGTCACTGAAGCTTTCTTT.

Remarks on this clonotype: The limits of the CDR3 on the DNA are not certain, so only TCRdb's listed CDR3 is given. The rearrangement uses TRBV7-6 and TRBJ2-1; TRBD2, as called in the table, went unchecked against the DNA. The V gene's germline CDR1 is SGHVS and CDR2 FNYEAQ. The CDR3 numbers 14 amino acids, ends counted. This CDR3 is CASSLVGGGNEQLF.

This clonotype was counted at least ten times. The chain's CDR3 is CASSSDNPRLYGYTF. Written as DNA, the CDR3 is TGCGCCAGCAGCTCGGATAACCCTAGGCTGTATGGCTACACCTTC. The chain links TRBV5-1 to TRBJ1-2; D not certain. The CDR3 totals 15 residues. V was cut by 3 bases and J by 5 bases, with 17 bases left in between. CDR1 SGHRS and CDR2 YFSETQ come from the germline V gene.

Comments on this clonotype: One base separates it from a far larger clone, so it is likely a read error. The chain couples TRBV13 to TRBJ2-1; 12 nucleotides align to TRBD2. The CDR3 spans 15 residues. Germline V gene data show CDR1 as PRHDT and CDR2 as FYEKMQ (reference sequence). CDR3 amino acids: CASSLGLAGNNERFF. The CDR3 region has the DNA TGTGCCAGCAGTTTAGGACTAGCGGGGAACAATGAGCGGTTCTTC.

CDR3 loop: CASSLGLAGGRTDTQYF. DNA of the CDR3: TGTGCCAGCAGTTTGGGACTAGCGGGGGGGAGAACAGATACGCAGTATTTT. The rearrangement links TRBV6-5 to TRBJ2-3; TRBD2 aligns across 16 bases. The CDR3 loop spans 17 amino acids. After removal of 4 bases from V and 3 bases from J, the junction contained 4 bases not matched to a gene. Germline CDR1 reads MNHEY; CDR2 reads SVGAGI.

This clonotype has a count of ten or more. The chain combines TRBV2 with TRBJ1-1; D gene unclear. V dropped 5 bases and J dropped 7 bases, with 5 bases sitting between them. This CDR3 contains 10 residues. Germline V CDR1 and CDR2: SNHLY, FYNNEI. CDR3 sequence (DNA): TGTGCCAGCAGTCCTCTTGAAGCTTTCTTT. Translating gives CASSPLEAFF.

The chain recombines TRBV3-1 with TRBJ1-4; D is unclear. V lost 1 base and J 3 bases, leaving 3 bases between the germline ends. The CDR3 loop spans 13 amino acids. In germline, CDR1 is LGHDT, CDR2 YNNKEL (reference sequence). The CDR3 nucleotides are TGTGCCAGCAGCCAAGTTCCTAATGAAAAACTGTTTTTT. It translates to CASSQVPNEKLFF.

Many counts were recorded for this clonotype. The chain carries TRBV2 and TRBJ2-3; D is unclear. V shed 6 bases and J shed 1 base, with 11 bases lying between them. The CDR3 covers 14 residues. CDR1 and CDR2 from the germline V gene are SNHLY and FYNNEI. Here the CDR3 reads CASRARGRTDTQYF. The CDR3 region has the DNA TGTGCCAGCAGGGCCCGAGGTCGCACAGATACGCAGTATTTT.

The chain is built from TRBV20-1 and TRBJ2-5, with 9 bases identical to TRBD2. The CDR3 length is 15 residues. CDR1 DFQATT and CDR2 SNEGSKA come from the germline V gene (reference sequence). The V gene end was trimmed by 6 bases and the J gene end by 4 bases; junction bases not matched to a gene: 12. DNA of the CDR3: TGCAGTGCCGGTGGGACTAGCATCCGAGGAGAGACCCAGTACTTC. This sequence encodes CSAGGTSIRGETQYF.